Presented here are 23 T cell receptor beta chains from one specimen sequenced in a study of blood T cell repertoires in COVID-19. The repertoire was sequenced with immunoSEQ multiplex PCR; TCRdb's copy has only in-frame clones and lacks some. The sample lists about 120,000 clones; 85% to 90% were seen once. The sample consisted of peripheral blood. The receptors stem from a man in his 70s with active or convalescent COVID-19.

The chain is built from TRBV28 and TRBJ2-3; 14 bases match TRBD2. J was trimmed by 6 bases and V by 2 bases; bases with no gene match: 13. The CDR3 loop spans 19 amino acids. Germline V gene lookup returns CDR1 MDHEN and CDR2 SYDVKM. CDR3 sequence: CASSLLPGGLAGVRDTQYF. The CDR3 coding sequence is TGTGCCAGCAGTTTACTTCCCGGGGGACTAGCGGGAGTGAGGGATACGCAGTATTTT. Full variable domain (rest looked up from reference TRBV28 and TRBJ2-3): DVKVTQSSRYLVKRTGEKVFLECVQDMDHENMFWYRQDPGLGLRLIYFSYDVKMKEKGDIPEGYSVSREKKERFSLILESASTNQTSMYLCASSLLPGGLAGVRDTQYFGPGTRLTVL.

The V and J genes are TRBV2 and TRBJ2-7, with 9 bases fitting TRBD1. Unmatched junction bases numbered 5, after V lost 5 bases and J lost 3 bases. CDR1 SNHLY and CDR2 FYNNEI come from the germline V gene. The CDR3 length is 14 residues. The CDR3 DNA follows: TGTGCCAGCAGTACCGGGACAGGGTTCTACGAGCAGTACTTC. Translated: CASSTGTGFYEQYF.

The genes are TRBV6-5 and TRBJ1-1, with D perhaps TRBD1 (5 bases). CDR3 length: 16 residues. V was clipped by 0 bases and J by 0 bases, with 11 bases between them. Germline assignment: CDR1 MNHEY and CDR2 SVGAGI. CDR3 in amino acids: CASSYSAGTVNTEAFF. The CDR3 nucleotides read TGTGCCAGCAGTTACTCAGCGGGGACGGTGAACACTGAAGCTTTCTTT.

The CDR3 loop is CASSPPDIYTQYF. The CDR3 region has the DNA TGTGCCAGCAGCCCTCCTGACATTTATACGCAGTATTTT. V is TRBV7-2 and J is TRBJ2-3, with D uncertain. From germline, CDR1 is SGHTA and CDR2 FQGNSA. V was pared by 5 bases and J by 7 bases, with 13 bases between. This CDR3 contains 13 residues.

The rearrangement joins TRBV5-4 to TRBJ2-7; 9 nucleotides align to TRBD2. Germline-derived CDR1 and CDR2 are SGHNT and YYREEE (reference sequence). This CDR3 spans 15 amino acids. After removal of 7 bases from V and 2 bases from J, the junction contained 10 bases not matched to a gene. CDR3 DNA sequence: TGTGCCAGCTCCAGGGGAACTAGCGGGCCCTACGAGCAGTACTTC. Residues: CASSRGTSGPYEQYF.

The chain uses TRBV6-1 and TRBJ1-6; D is undetermined. The CDR3 consists of 13 residues. Germline loops: CDR1 MNHNS, CDR2 SASEGT. Trimming took off 4 bases at V and 10 bases at J, with 11 bases between the two ends. The CDR3 DNA reads as TGTGCCAGCAGTGCTCCCGGCGGGTCACCCCTCCACTTT. It yields the protein CASSAPGGSPLHF.

This chain links TRBV18 with TRBJ2-7; 10 bases fit TRBD2. The germline gives CDR1 KGHSH, CDR2 LQKENI. There are 15 residues in the CDR3. Trimming took 1 base from V and 6 from J; bases not matched to a gene: 6. This CDR3 reads CASSPLGSGRAEQYF. CDR3 in DNA: TGTGCCAGCTCACCACTAGGAAGCGGGAGGGCCGAGCAGTACTTC.

The V and J genes are TRBV19 and TRBJ1-1; the D is unclear. The CDR3 is 13 amino acids. Germline assignment: CDR1 LNHDA and CDR2 SQIVND (reference sequence). V was shortened by 5 bases and J by 1 base, with 8 bases between the two germline ends. The CDR3 nucleotides read TGTGCCAGTAGTTTACGACAGAACACTGAAGCTTTCTTT. This encodes CASSLRQNTEAFF.

The rearrangement uses TRBV10-1 and TRBJ2-3; TRBD2 is a possible D gene (6 bases). This CDR3 spans 15 amino acids. Germline CDR1 is WNHNN and CDR2 is SYGVQD (reference sequence). V lost 2 bases and J 3 bases, leaving 12 bases between the germline ends. The CDR3, as DNA: TGCGCCAGCAGTGAGGGCCGGGAGTGGACAGATACGCAGTATTTT. Amino acids: CASSEGREWTDTQYF.

V usage is TRBV2 and J usage is TRBJ1-3, with D uncertain. Trimming removed 4 bases from V and 0 bases from J, with 7 bases in between. The germline V gene encodes CDR1 SNHLY and CDR2 FYNNEI. The CDR3 length is 14 residues. CDR3 coding DNA: TGTGCCAGCAGTGGCACTTCCTCTGGAAACACCATATATTTT. It is translated as CASSGTSSGNTIYF.

The chain carries TRBV6-5 and TRBJ1-2; tentative D call: TRBD1 (5 bases). V was pared by 6 bases and J by 7 bases, with 15 bases between. Germline V lookup: CDR1 MNHEY, CDR2 SVGAGI. The CDR3 length is 13 residues. The CDR3 here is CASSRSQGGGYTF. As DNA, the CDR3 is TGTGCCAGCAGCCGGTCGCAGGGCGGTGGCTACACCTTC.

The rearrangement uses TRBV27 and TRBJ1-2; TRBD1 might be the D (6 bases). From germline, CDR1 is MNHEY and CDR2 SMNVEV (reference sequence). V lost 4 bases, J lost 7 bases, and 19 bases lay in between. This CDR3 is 15 amino acids long. The CDR3 region is CASSSYQGQAFGYTF. In nucleotides, the CDR3 is TGTGCCAGCAGTTCCTATCAGGGACAAGCCTTTGGCTACACCTTC.

The rearrangement joins TRBV7-6 to TRBJ2-7; 9 bases are shared with TRBD1. This CDR3 has 14 residues. Germline V gene data show CDR1 as SGHVS and CDR2 as FNYEAQ. The V and J ends lost 5 bases and 1 base, in that order; junction bases with no gene match: 3. CDR3 coding DNA: TGTGCCAGCAGCGCCGGGACAGGGTCCTACGAGCAGTACTTC. It codes for CASSAGTGSYEQYF.

This chain connects TRBV9 to TRBJ2-2; TRBD1 matches 7 bases. V shed 4 bases, J shed 0 bases, and the junction held 6 bases outside the gene matches. The CDR3 covers 16 residues. Germline CDR1 SGDLS, CDR2 YYNGEE. DNA of the CDR3: TGTGCCAGCAGCACTTTGACAGGGCCGAACACCGGGGAGCTGTTTTTT. This translates into CASSTLTGPNTGELFF.

This clone was counted only a few times. This rearrangement joins TRBV19 to TRBJ1-5, with 7 bases lining up with TRBD1. Trimming removed 5 bases from V and 4 bases from J; junction bases left unmatched: 11. The germline V gene encodes CDR1 LNHDA and CDR2 SQIVND (reference sequence). The CDR3 runs 16 residues. This CDR3 is CASSGQALGANQPQHF. CDR3 DNA sequence: TGTGCCAGTAGTGGACAGGCTCTCGGGGCTAATCAGCCCCAGCATTTT.

V usage is TRBV28 and J usage is TRBJ2-1; 8 nucleotides line up with TRBD1. The V segment lost 4 bases and the J segment 3 bases; nucleotides outside the gene matches: 5. Germline V lookup: CDR1 MDHEN, CDR2 SYDVKM. This CDR3 comprises 15 residues. For the CDR3, the DNA is TGTGCCAGCAGTTCCACAGGGGGGAACTACAATGAGCAGTTCTTC. Residues: CASSSTGGNYNEQFF.

This clone has more than one count but fewer than ten. The V gene is TRBV29-1, the J gene TRBJ2-3; D is possibly TRBD2 (5 bases). The V end lost 4 bases, the J end lost 3 bases, and 8 bases lay between the germline ends. Germline values: CDR1 SQVTM, CDR2 ANQGSEA. The CDR3 runs 12 residues. The CDR3 coding sequence is TGCAGCGTTGTACCGGGGACAGATACGCAGTATTTT. This sequence encodes CSVVPGTDTQYF.

This rearrangement joins TRBV28 to TRBJ2-2; tentatively, D is TRBD1 (5 bases). The CDR3 runs to 15 residues. With 1 base removed from V and 5 bases from J, the gap between germline ends came to 11 bases. The V gene's germline CDR1 is MDHEN and CDR2 SYDVKM. Written as DNA, the CDR3 is TGTGCCAGCAGTTTATCGCCAGGGCGGACCGGGGAGCTGTTTTTT. It encodes CASSLSPGRTGELFF.

The chain is built from TRBV7-9 and TRBJ2-3; the D gene is possibly TRBD2 (5 bases). The germline V gene encodes CDR1 SEHNR and CDR2 FQNEAQ (reference sequence). The germline V and J ends were trimmed by 5 bases and 0 bases, with 15 bases remaining between them. This CDR3 has 16 amino acids. CDR3 nucleotide sequence: TGTGCCAGCAGCGAGGTCGCGGACTCTAGCACAGATACGCAGTATTTT. Translation: CASSEVADSSTDTQYF.

The V gene is TRBV3-1 (or the pseudogene TRBV3-2), the J gene TRBJ2-1, with 10 bases identical to TRBD2. Trimming took 0 bases from V and 8 from J; bases not matched to a gene: 7. This CDR3 is built from 16 residues. Per germline, CDR1 LGHDT and CDR2 YNNKEL (reference sequence). As DNA, the CDR3 is TGTGCCAGCAGCCAAGATCCCCCTAGCGGGAGTTATGAGCAGTTCTTC. Its protein is CASSQDPPSGSYEQFF.

V gene TRBV2 combines with J gene TRBJ1-2, with D unresolved. Germline lookup yields CDR1 SNHLY and CDR2 FYNNEI. The CDR3 extends over 16 amino acids. V was cut by 1 base and J by 1 base, with 13 bases left in between. This CDR3 is CASSEVDPRFNYGYTF. The DNA of the CDR3 is TGTGCCAGCAGTGAAGTAGATCCACGATTTAACTATGGCTACACCTTC.

This clone was picked up one time. The chain combines TRBV6-5 with TRBJ2-7; D is uncertain. The germline V gene encodes CDR1 MNHEY and CDR2 SVGAGI. The CDR3 extends over 15 amino acids. The V and J ends lost 4 bases and 0 bases respectively, with 13 bases between them. CDR3 sequence reads: CASSSDLRSSYEQYF. In DNA form, the CDR3 reads TGTGCCAGCAGTTCCGACCTCCGGAGCTCCTACGAGCAGTACTTC.

This chain connects TRBV6-6 to TRBJ2-1; TRBD1 might be the D (5 bases). The germline gives CDR1 MNHNY, CDR2 SVGAGI (reference sequence). The CDR3 is made up of 13 amino acids. The germline V and J ends were trimmed by 6 bases and 7 bases, with 13 bases remaining between them. The CDR3 loop is CASSPGHLNEQFF. CDR3 DNA: TGTGCCAGCAGCCCAGGACACCTTAATGAGCAGTTCTTC.